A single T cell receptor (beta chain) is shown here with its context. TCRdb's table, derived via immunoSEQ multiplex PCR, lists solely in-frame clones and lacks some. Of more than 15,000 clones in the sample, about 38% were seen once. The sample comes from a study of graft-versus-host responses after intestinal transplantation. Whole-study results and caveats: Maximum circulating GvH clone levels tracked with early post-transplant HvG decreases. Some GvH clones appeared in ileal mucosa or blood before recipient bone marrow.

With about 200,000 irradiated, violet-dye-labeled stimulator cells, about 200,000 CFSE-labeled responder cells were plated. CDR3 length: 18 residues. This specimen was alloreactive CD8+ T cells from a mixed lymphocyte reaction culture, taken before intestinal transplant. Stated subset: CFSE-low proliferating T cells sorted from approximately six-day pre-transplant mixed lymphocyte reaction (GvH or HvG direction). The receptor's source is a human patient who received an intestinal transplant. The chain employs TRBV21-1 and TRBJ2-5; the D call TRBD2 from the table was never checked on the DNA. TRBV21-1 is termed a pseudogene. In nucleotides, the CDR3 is TGTGCCAGCAGCAAAGTAGTGACTAGCGGGAGGGTGGAAGAGACCCAGTACTTC. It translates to CASSKVVTSGRVEETQYF.